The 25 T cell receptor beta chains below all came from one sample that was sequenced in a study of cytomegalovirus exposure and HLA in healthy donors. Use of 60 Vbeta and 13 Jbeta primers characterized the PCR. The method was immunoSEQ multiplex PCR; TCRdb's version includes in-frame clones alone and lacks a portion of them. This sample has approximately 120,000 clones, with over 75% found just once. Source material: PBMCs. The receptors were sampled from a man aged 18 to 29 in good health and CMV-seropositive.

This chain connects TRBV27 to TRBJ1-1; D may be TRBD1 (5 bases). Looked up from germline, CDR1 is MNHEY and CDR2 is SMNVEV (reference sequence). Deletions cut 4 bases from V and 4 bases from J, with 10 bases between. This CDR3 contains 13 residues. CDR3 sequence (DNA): TGTGCCAGCAGTTCGAGGACACTCACTGAAGCTTTCTTT. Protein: CASSSRTLTEAFF.

CDR3 residues: CASSVDSAESDTQYF. The DNA of the CDR3 is TGTGCCAGCAGCGTAGATTCTGCAGAATCAGATACGCAGTATTTT. This sequence joins TRBV9 and TRBJ2-3; the D is unclear. Germline V CDR1 and CDR2: SGDLS, YYNGEE. The CDR3 totals 15 residues. V lost 0 bases and J 4 bases, leaving 12 bases between the germline ends. The whole variable domain, filled in from reference TRBV9 and TRBJ2-3, reads DSGVTQTPKHLITATGQRVTLRCSPRSGDLSVYWYQQSLDQGLQFLIQYYNGEERAKGNILERFSAQQFPDLHSELNLSSLELGDSALYFCASSVDSAESDTQYFGPGTRLTVL.

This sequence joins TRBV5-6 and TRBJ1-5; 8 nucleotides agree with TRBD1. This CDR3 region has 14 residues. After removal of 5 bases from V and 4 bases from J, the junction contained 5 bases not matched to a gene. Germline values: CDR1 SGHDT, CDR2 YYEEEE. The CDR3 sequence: CASSPTGDNQPQHF. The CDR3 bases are TGTGCCAGCAGTCCGACAGGGGATAATCAGCCCCAGCATTTT. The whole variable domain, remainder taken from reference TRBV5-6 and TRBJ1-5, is DAGVTQSPTHLIKTRGQQVTLRCSPKSGHDTVSWYQQALGQGPQFIFQYYEEEERQRGNFPDRFSGHQFPNYSSELNVNALLLGDSALYLCASSPTGDNQPQHFGDGTRLSIL.

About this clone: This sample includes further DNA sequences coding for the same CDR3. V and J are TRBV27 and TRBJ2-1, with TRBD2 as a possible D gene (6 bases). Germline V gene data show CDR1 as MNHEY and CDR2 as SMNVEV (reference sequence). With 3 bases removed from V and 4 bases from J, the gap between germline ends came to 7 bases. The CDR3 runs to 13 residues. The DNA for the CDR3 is TGTGCCAGCAGTTTGGCGGGATACAATGAGCAGTTCTTC. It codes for CASSLAGYNEQFF.

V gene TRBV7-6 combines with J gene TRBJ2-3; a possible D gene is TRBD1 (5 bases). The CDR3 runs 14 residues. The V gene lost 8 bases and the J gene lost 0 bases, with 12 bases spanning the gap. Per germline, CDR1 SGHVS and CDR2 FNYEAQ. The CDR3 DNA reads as TGTGCCAGCTCTTTTGACAGCAGCACAGATACGCAGTATTTT. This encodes CASSFDSSTDTQYF.

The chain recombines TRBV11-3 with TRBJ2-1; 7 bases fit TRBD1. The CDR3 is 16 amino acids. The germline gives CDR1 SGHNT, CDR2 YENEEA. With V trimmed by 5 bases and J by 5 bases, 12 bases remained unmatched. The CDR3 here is CASSPRKRTGHNEQFF. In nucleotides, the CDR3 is TGTGCCAGCAGCCCCAGAAAGCGGACAGGACACAATGAGCAGTTCTTC.

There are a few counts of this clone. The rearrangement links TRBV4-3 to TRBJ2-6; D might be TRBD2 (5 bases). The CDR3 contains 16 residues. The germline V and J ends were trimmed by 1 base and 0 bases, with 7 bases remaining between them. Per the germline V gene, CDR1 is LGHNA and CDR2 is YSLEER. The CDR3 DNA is TGCGCCAGCAGCCAAGTTGAGGGCTCTGGGGCCAACGTCCTGACTTTC. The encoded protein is CASSQVEGSGANVLTF.

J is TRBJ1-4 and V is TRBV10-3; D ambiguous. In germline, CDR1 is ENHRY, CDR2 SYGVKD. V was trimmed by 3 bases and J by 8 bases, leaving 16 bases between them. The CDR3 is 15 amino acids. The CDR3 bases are TGTGCCATCAGTGACCCCGGCGGGGATAGCGAAAAACTGTTTTTT. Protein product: CAISDPGGDSEKLFF.

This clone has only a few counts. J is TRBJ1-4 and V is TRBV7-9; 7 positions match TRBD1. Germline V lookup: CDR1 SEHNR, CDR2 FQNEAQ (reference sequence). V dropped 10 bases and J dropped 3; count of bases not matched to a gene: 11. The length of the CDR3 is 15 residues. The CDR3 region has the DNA TGTGCCATTACGGACAGGCTACCCCCTAATGAAAAACTGTTTTTT. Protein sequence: CAITDRLPPNEKLFF. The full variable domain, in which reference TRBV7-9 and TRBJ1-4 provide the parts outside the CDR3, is DTGVSQNPRHKITKRGQNVTFRCDPISEHNRLYWYRQTLGQGPEFLTYFQNEAQLEKSRLLSDRFSAERPKGSFSTLEIQRTEQGDSAMYLCAITDRLPPNEKLFFGSGTQLSVL.

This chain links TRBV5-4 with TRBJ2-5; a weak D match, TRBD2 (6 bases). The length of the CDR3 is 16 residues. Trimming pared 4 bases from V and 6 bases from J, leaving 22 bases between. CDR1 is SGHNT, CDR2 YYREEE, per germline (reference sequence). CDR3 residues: CASSLSGSGNIKTQYF. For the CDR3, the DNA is TGTGCCAGCAGCCTCTCGGGTAGCGGTAATATAAAGACCCAGTACTTC.

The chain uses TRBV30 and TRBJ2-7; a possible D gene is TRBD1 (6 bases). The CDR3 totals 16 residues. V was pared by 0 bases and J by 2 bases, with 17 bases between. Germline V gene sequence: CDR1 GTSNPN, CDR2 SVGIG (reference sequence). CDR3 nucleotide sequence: TGTGCCTGGAGTGTTCCAGGGGCGGTAGGGGCCTACGAGCAGTACTTC. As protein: CAWSVPGAVGAYEQYF.

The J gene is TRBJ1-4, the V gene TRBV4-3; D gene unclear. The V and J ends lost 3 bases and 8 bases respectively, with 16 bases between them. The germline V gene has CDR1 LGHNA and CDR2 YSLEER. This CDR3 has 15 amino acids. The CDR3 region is CASSHDSLLREKLFF. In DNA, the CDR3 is TGCGCCAGCAGCCATGACTCCCTTCTTAGGGAAAAACTGTTTTTT.

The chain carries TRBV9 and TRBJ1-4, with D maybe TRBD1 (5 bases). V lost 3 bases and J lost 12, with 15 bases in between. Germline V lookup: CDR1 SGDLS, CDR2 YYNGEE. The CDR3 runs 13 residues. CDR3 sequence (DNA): TGTGCCAGCAGCGGACACGCCGGGGGGGAACTGTTTTTT. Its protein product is CASSGHAGGELFF.

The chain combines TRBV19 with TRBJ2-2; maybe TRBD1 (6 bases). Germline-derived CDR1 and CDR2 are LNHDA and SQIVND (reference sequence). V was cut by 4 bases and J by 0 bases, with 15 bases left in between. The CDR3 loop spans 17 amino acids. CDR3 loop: CASSTPSTGTNTGELFF. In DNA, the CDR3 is TGTGCCAGTAGTACCCCTTCGACAGGTACGAACACCGGGGAGCTGTTTTTT.

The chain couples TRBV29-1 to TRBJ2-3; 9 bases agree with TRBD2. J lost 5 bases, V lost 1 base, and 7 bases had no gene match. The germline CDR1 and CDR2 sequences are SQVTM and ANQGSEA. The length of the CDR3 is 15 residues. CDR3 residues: CSVEATSGLRDTQYF. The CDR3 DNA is TGCAGCGTTGAAGCTACTAGCGGGCTAAGAGATACGCAGTATTTT.

The CDR3 region has the DNA TGCGCCAGCAGCTTGGGACAGGTAGAGGGGAACACCATATATTTT. Its translation: CASSLGQVEGNTIYF. This sequence joins TRBV5-1 and TRBJ1-3; TRBD1 is a possible D gene (6 bases). This CDR3 region has 15 residues. Germline CDR1 and CDR2: SGHRS and YFSETQ. Trimming shortened V by 0 bases and J by 7 bases, and 14 bases separated the two germline ends.

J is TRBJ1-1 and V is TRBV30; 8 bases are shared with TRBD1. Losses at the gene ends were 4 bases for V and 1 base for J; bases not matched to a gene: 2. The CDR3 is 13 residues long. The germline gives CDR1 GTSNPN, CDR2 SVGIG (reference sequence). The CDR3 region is CAWTGTGNTEAFF. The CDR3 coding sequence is TGTGCCTGGACCGGGACAGGGAACACTGAAGCTTTCTTT.

The chain's CDR3 is CASSDSLHSGTEAFF. For the CDR3, the DNA is TGTGCCAGCAGTGACTCCCTCCACTCGGGCACTGAAGCTTTCTTT. The chain couples TRBV2 to TRBJ1-1; no clear D. V dropped 3 bases and J dropped 4 bases, with 15 bases sitting between them. Germline V gene sequence: CDR1 SNHLY, CDR2 FYNNEI. The CDR3 contains 15 residues.

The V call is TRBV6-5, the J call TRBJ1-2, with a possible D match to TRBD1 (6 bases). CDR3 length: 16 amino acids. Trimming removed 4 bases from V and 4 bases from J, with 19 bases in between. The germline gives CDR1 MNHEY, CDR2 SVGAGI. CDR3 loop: CASSSATGTRSYGYTF. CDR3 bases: TGTGCCAGCAGTTCCGCCACAGGGACCCGGAGCTATGGCTACACCTTC.

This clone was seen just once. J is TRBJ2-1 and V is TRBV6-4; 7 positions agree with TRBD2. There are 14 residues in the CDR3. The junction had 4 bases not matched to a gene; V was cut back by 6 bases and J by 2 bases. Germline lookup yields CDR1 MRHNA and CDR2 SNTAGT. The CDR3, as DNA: TGTGCCAGCAGCTGGGGGGGAACCTACAATGAGCAGTTCTTC. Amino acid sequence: CASSWGGTYNEQFF.

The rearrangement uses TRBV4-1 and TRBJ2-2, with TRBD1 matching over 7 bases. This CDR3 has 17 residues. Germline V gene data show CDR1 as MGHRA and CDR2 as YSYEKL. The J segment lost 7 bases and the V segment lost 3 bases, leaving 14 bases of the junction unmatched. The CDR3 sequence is CASSHTGTVRLNGELFF. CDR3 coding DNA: TGCGCCAGCAGCCATACCGGGACAGTACGTCTTAACGGGGAGCTGTTTTTT.

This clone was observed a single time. CDR3 in amino acids: CASSLSPVTEAFF. In DNA, the CDR3 is TGCGCCAGCAGCTTGTCGCCAGTCACTGAAGCTTTCTTT. The V gene is TRBV5-1, the J gene TRBJ1-1; D gene uncertain. V gave up 1 base and J gave up 4 bases, with 8 bases separating them. The CDR3 covers 13 residues. Germline values: CDR1 SGHRS, CDR2 YFSETQ.

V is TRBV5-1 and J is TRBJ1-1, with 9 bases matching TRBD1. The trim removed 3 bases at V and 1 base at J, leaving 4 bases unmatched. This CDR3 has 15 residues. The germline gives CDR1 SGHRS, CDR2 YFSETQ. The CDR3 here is CASSWDRASNTEAFF. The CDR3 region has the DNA TGCGCCAGCAGCTGGGACAGGGCGTCGAACACTGAAGCTTTCTTT.

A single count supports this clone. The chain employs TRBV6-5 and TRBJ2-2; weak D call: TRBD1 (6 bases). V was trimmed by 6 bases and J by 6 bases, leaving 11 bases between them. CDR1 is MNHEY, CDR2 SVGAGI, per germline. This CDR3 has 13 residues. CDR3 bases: TGTGCCAGCAGGCAGGGGTTGGCCGGGGAGCTGTTTTTT. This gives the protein CASRQGLAGELFF.

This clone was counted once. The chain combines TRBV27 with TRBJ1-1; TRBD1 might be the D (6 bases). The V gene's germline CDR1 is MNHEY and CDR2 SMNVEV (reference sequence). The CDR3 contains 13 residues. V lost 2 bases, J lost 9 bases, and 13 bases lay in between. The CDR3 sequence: CASSLMAGTKAFF. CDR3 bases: TGTGCCAGCAGTTTAATGGCCGGGACAAAAGCTTTCTTT.